This T cell receptor beta chain is drawn from a study of OX40 agonist ivuxolimab in advanced cancers. Generated by immunoSEQ multiplex PCR, the TCRdb table keeps only in-frame clones and is missing some. This sample has about 74,000 clones, with under 90% found just once. Trimming removed 3 bases at V and 6 bases at J, with 6 bases between. Germline V gives CDR1 SGHVS, CDR2 FNYEAQ. CDR3 length: 12 amino acids. The input for sequencing was CD4+ or CD8+ T cells sorted from blood, taken in a trial of the OX40 agonist ivuxolimab. The chain couples TRBV7-6 to TRBJ2-1, with D maybe TRBD2 (5 bases). This TCR was recovered from an adult with an advanced solid tumor such as melanoma, head and neck, liver or kidney cancer. In DNA form, the CDR3 reads TGTGCCAGCAGCTTCGCGGGCAATGAGCAGTTCTTC. This codes for CASSFAGNEQFF.